Below, one T cell receptor beta chain is given with its context. Its target is unknown. Sequenced by immunoSEQ multiplex PCR; TCRdb stores in-frame clones only, minus some. The data contain approximately 80,000 clones, more than 80% of them singletons. Time point defined: week 47, end of study. In every dose of vaccine, 300 ug of mutant IDH1 20-mer peptide was given alongside topical imiquimod. These data originate in a study of a mutant IDH1 vaccine in newly diagnosed glioma. Study information: Following radiotherapy alone, or alongside temozolomide cycles, vaccination was started after an interval of 4-6 weeks. Most had both radiotherapy and temozolomide beforehand; others had only one.

V was clipped by 0 bases and J by 3 bases, with 9 bases between them. The germline V gene has CDR1 SGDLS and CDR2 YYNGEE. This CDR3 spans 15 amino acids. The chain links TRBV9 to TRBJ2-2; D is unresolved. The material was PBMCs, obtained from a glioma patient whose treatment included an IDH1 peptide vaccine. This clonotype originated in a man aged 40-49 years with glioma. CDR3 bases: TGTGCCAGCAGCGTAGCACCCTCGGACACCGGGGAGCTGTTTTTT. Amino acid sequence: CASSVAPSDTGELFF.